This T cell receptor beta chain was recorded in a study of cytomegalovirus exposure and HLA in healthy donors. Whole-study findings and limits: Many donors carried some public TCRs, although rarity characterized most TCR sequences.

Points on this clone: Its antigen remains unknown.

CDR1 is MNHEY and CDR2 is SVGAGI in the germline V gene. The ends lost 5 bases at V and 2 bases at J; junction bases unmatched: 5. CDR3 size: 14 residues. This PCR relied on a set of 60 Vbeta primers and 13 Jbeta primers. The repertoire was sequenced with immunoSEQ multiplex PCR; TCRdb's copy has only in-frame clones and lacks some. The table lists about 46,000 clones. The sample comprised PBMCs. This TCR derives from a woman aged 40 to 50 in good health and CMV-seronegative. The chain uses TRBV6-5 and TRBJ2-5; 7 bases line up with TRBD2. The CDR3 DNA reads TGTGCCAGCAGTCAACTGGGACTACAAGAGACCCAGTACTTC. Protein sequence: CASSQLGLQETQYF.